The 14 T cell receptor beta chains given below trace back to one sample, sequenced in a study of blood T cell repertoires in COVID-19. The assay was immunoSEQ multiplex PCR, and TCRdb's table has in-frame clones only and misses some. Among hundreds of thousands of clones, about nine tenths were seen once, and the ten largest hold roughly 1.4%. Material for sequencing was peripheral blood. Source of these receptors: a woman between 25 and 40 years old with active or convalescent COVID-19.

This chain joins TRBV12-5 and TRBJ1-2, with 7 bases lining up with TRBD1. Germline loops: CDR1 LGHNT, CDR2 FRNRAP. This CDR3 contains 17 residues. Losses at the gene ends were 5 bases for V and 5 bases for J; bases not matched to a gene: 17. CDR3: CASGPQFDRDDLYGYTF. The DNA for the CDR3 is TGTGCTAGTGGTCCCCAGTTCGACAGGGACGATTTGTATGGCTACACCTTC.

The CDR3 here is CASSEAPGVGNTIYF. As DNA, the CDR3 is TGTGCCAGCAGTGAAGCGCCAGGGGTGGGAAACACCATATATTTT. The chain has TRBV6-1 and TRBJ1-3; tentative D call: TRBD1 (6 bases). CDR1 is MNHNS and CDR2 is SASEGT in the germline V gene. The CDR3 sequence is 15 residues long. V lost 0 bases and J 4 bases, leaving 10 bases between the germline ends.

The CDR3 sequence: CASSIIGNTIYF. The CDR3 nucleotides read TGTGCCAGTAGTATTATCGGAAACACCATATATTTT. J is TRBJ1-3 and V is TRBV19; D unclear. V was trimmed by 3 bases and J by 4 bases, leaving 4 bases between them. Germline V gives CDR1 LNHDA, CDR2 SQIVND (reference sequence). The CDR3 is made up of 12 amino acids.

The J gene is TRBJ1-5, the V gene TRBV2, with 9 bases matching TRBD1. This CDR3 comprises 21 residues. The V gene end was trimmed by 4 bases and the J gene end by 0 bases; junction bases not matched to a gene: 19. CDR1 SNHLY and CDR2 FYNNEI come from the germline V gene. The CDR3 sequence: CASSGLEGAATGGNSNQPQHF. CDR3 DNA sequence: TGTGCCAGCAGTGGACTTGAAGGGGCCGCGACAGGGGGGAATAGCAATCAGCCCCAGCATTTT.

This chain joins TRBV3-1 (or the pseudogene TRBV3-2) and TRBJ2-3; 11 bases align to TRBD2. The V segment lost 5 bases and the J segment 4 bases; nucleotides outside the gene matches: 8. This CDR3 spans 16 amino acids. CDR1 and CDR2 from the germline V gene are LGHDT and YNNKEL (reference sequence). The CDR3 reads CASSANSGRVPDTQYF. The CDR3 DNA follows: TGTGCCAGCAGCGCGAATAGCGGGAGGGTCCCAGATACGCAGTATTTT.

The gene calls are TRBV25-1 and TRBJ2-1; 8 bases agree with TRBD1. J lost 7 bases, V lost 4 bases, and 6 bases had no gene match. Germline CDR1 is MGHDK and CDR2 is SYGVNS. The CDR3 has 14 amino acids. CDR3 in amino acids: CASSGQGLFNEQFF. DNA of the CDR3: TGTGCCAGCAGTGGACAGGGGCTTTTTAATGAGCAGTTCTTC. The complete variable domain, with remaining parts taken from reference TRBV25-1 and TRBJ2-1, reads EADIYQTPRYLVIGTGKKITLECSQTMGHDKMYWYQQDPGMELHLIHYSYGVNSTEKGDLSSESTVSRIRTEHFPLTLESARPSHTSQYLCASSGQGLFNEQFFGPGTRLTVL.

The CDR3 sequence: CASSESASNQPQHF. The CDR3 region has the DNA TGCGCCAGCAGTGAGTCAGCTAGCAATCAGCCCCAGCATTTT. This chain joins TRBV10-2 and TRBJ1-5; D gene unclear. V dropped 0 bases and J dropped 0 bases, with 3 bases sitting between them. This CDR3 region has 14 residues. CDR1 and CDR2 (germline): WSHSY, SAAADI.

This clone was observed a single time. This rearrangement joins TRBV4-1 to TRBJ2-7; D unclear. The V and J ends lost 1 base and 6 bases respectively, with 10 bases between them. The CDR3 sequence is 13 residues long. The germline V gene has CDR1 MGHRA and CDR2 YSYEKL. The CDR3 nucleotides read TGCGCCAGCAGCCAAGGGAGTCGTCTCGAGCAGTACTTC. Its protein product is CASSQGSRLEQYF.

The J gene is TRBJ2-4, the V gene TRBV2, with D tentatively TRBD1 (6 bases). The V end lost 8 bases, the J end lost 3 bases, and 14 bases lay between the germline ends. CDR1 SNHLY and CDR2 FYNNEI come from the germline V gene. The CDR3 has 14 residues. The CDR3 region is CASFPPGDKNIQYF. The CDR3 DNA reads TGTGCCAGCTTCCCCCCAGGGGACAAAAACATTCAGTACTTC.

The CDR3 DNA is TGCGCCAGCAGTGAGTCCTACAGTAACTATGGCTACACCTTC. As protein: CASSESYSNYGYTF. This chain connects TRBV10-2 to TRBJ1-2; D is unresolved. V gave up 0 bases and J gave up 1 base, with 6 bases separating them. Germline loops: CDR1 WSHSY, CDR2 SAAADI. The CDR3 has 14 amino acids.

J is TRBJ1-1 and V is TRBV9; 8 bases align to TRBD1. There are 15 residues in the CDR3. Germline V gives CDR1 SGDLS, CDR2 YYNGEE. Unmatched junction bases numbered 7, after V lost 4 bases and J lost 2 bases. The CDR3: CASSSRTGPNTEAFF. DNA of the CDR3: TGTGCCAGCAGCTCTAGGACAGGGCCCAACACTGAAGCTTTCTTT. The full variable domain, in which reference TRBV9 and TRBJ1-1 provide the parts outside the CDR3, is DSGVTQTPKHLITATGQRVTLRCSPRSGDLSVYWYQQSLDQGLQFLIQYYNGEERAKGNILERFSAQQFPDLHSELNLSSLELGDSALYFCASSSRTGPNTEAFFGQGTRLTVV.

The chain joins TRBV19 to TRBJ1-1; 7 bases line up with TRBD1. There are 13 residues in the CDR3. Per germline, CDR1 LNHDA and CDR2 SQIVND (reference sequence). J was trimmed by 1 base and V by 9 bases; bases with no gene match: 5. In nucleotides, the CDR3 is TGTGCCAGCAGCCGGGACAGGAACACTGAAGCTTTCTTT. Translated, it gives CASSRDRNTEAFF.

In the case of this clone: Distinct nucleotide sequences in the sample also encode this CDR3. The rearrangement uses TRBV3-1 (or the pseudogene TRBV3-2) and TRBJ2-7; a possible D gene is TRBD1 (5 bases). CDR1 and CDR2 (germline): LGHDT, YNNKEL (reference sequence). The CDR3 runs 13 residues. Trimming removed 1 base from V and 4 bases from J, with 8 bases in between. CDR3 region: CASSQGQPYEQYF. The CDR3 DNA sequence: TGTGCCAGCAGCCAAGGACAGCCTTACGAGCAGTACTTC.

The chain recombines TRBV9 with TRBJ1-1, with 7 bases identical to TRBD1. This CDR3 has 14 residues. Germline CDR1 and CDR2: SGDLS and YYNGEE. V trimming: 3 bases; J trimming: 4 bases; junction bases outside the gene matches: 6. The chain's CDR3 is CASSATGWGTEAFF. DNA of the CDR3: TGTGCCAGCAGCGCGACAGGGTGGGGCACTGAAGCTTTCTTT.